This T cell receptor beta chain was captured by sequencing in a study of blood T cells in healthy people across ages. This clonotype has a handful of counts. Primers used in a second PCR of about 7 to 12 cycles were a sample-barcoded 5' primer and a J-beta primer mix. TCRdb re-called the 5' RACE reads with MiXCR, one entry per CDR3 protein. The sample has approximately 800,000 distinct CDR3 sequences; 40% to 65% are singletons. The V gene's germline CDR1 is LGHNA and CDR2 YNFKEQ. The CDR3 spans 15 residues. J gave up 3 bases and V 3 bases, and 5 bases lay outside the gene matches. V is TRBV4-2 and J is TRBJ2-4, with 7 bases fitting TRBD2. Sequences were obtained from blood. This clonotype was sampled from a man aged 80 or over in good health. The CDR3 is CASSQGGVDKNIQYF. CDR3 DNA sequence: TGTGCCAGCAGCCAGGGAGGGGTGGACAAAAACATTCAGTACTTC.